The rows below give T cell receptor beta chains drawn from one sample of a study of shared clonotypes between healthy human individuals. TCRdb's copy holds only in-frame clones and misses some; the assay was immunoSEQ multiplex PCR. Of approximately 1.9 million clones listed, 93% are singletons. Material: naive CD8+ T cells from PBMCs. The receptors were gathered from a man aged 18-30 years in good health. Some clones in this sample may be carry-over from other donors' samples. CDR3s include the opening cysteine and the closing phenylalanine or tryptophan. The order of the fields is J gene, clone size, V gene, D gene, CDR3 protein, CDR3 DNA. The D gene is left open where the match is weak. Where a row states a size, it is once, few, many or the class of an expanded clone; other rows omit it.

j_gene: TRBJ2-7; abundance: -; v_gene: TRBV7-9; d_gene: -; CDR3aa: CASSLVGGDRYEQYF; CDR3nt: TGTGCCAGCAGCTTAGTGGGCGGGGATCGGTACGAGCAGTACTTT
j_gene: TRBJ1-1; abundance: -; v_gene: TRBV19; d_gene: -; CDR3aa: CASSMRATEAFF; CDR3nt: TGTGCCAGTAGTATGAGGGCTACTGAAGCTTTCTTT
j_gene: TRBJ2-7; abundance: -; v_gene: TRBV6-5; d_gene: -; CDR3aa: CASNQGGNYEQYF; CDR3nt: TGTGCCAGCAACCAGGGGGGAAACTACGAGCAGTACTTC
j_gene: TRBJ2-2; abundance: -; v_gene: TRBV19; d_gene: -; CDR3aa: CASSTQGGGELFF; CDR3nt: TGTGCCAGTAGTACGCAGGGGGGAGGGGAGCTGTTTTTT
j_gene: TRBJ1-5; abundance: -; v_gene: TRBV2; d_gene: -; CDR3aa: CASSWEYQINQPQHF; CDR3nt: TGTGCCAGCAGCTGGGAGTACCAGATAAATCAGCCCCAGCATTTT
j_gene: TRBJ2-7; abundance: -; v_gene: TRBV4-2; d_gene: -; CDR3aa: CASSQDKEQDSYEQYF; CDR3nt: TGTGCCAGCAGCCAAGATAAGGAGCAGGACTCCTACGAGCAGTACTTC
j_gene: TRBJ1-1; abundance: -; v_gene: TRBV10-2; d_gene: -; CDR3aa: CASSGGLTEAFF; CDR3nt: TGCGCCAGCAGTGGGGGGCTCACTGAAGCTTTCTTT
j_gene: TRBJ2-3; abundance: -; v_gene: TRBV10-2; d_gene: TRBD2; CDR3aa: CASWGLAGVDTQYF; CDR3nt: TGCGCCAGCTGGGGACTAGCGGGAGTGGATACGCAGTATTTT
j_gene: TRBJ2-7; abundance: -; v_gene: TRBV11-2; d_gene: -; CDR3aa: CASNRRGKGDEQYF; CDR3nt: TGTGCCAGCAACCGTCGAGGCAAGGGGGACGAGCAGTACTTC
j_gene: TRBJ2-6; abundance: -; v_gene: TRBV6-5; d_gene: -; CDR3aa: CASSSYHSGANVLTF; CDR3nt: TGTGCCAGCAGTTCATATCACTCTGGGGCCAACGTCCTGACTTTC
j_gene: TRBJ2-2; abundance: -; v_gene: TRBV4-2; d_gene: TRBD1; CDR3aa: CASSQDLPTEGAVLELFF; CDR3nt: TGTGCCAGCAGCCAAGATCTCCCGACAGAGGGGGCGGTCTTGGAGCTGTTTTTT
j_gene: TRBJ2-7; abundance: -; v_gene: TRBV29-1; d_gene: -; CDR3aa: CSVTNRSYEQYF; CDR3nt: TGCAGCGTTACGAACCGGAGCTACGAGCAGTACTTC
j_gene: TRBJ1-1; abundance: -; v_gene: TRBV2; d_gene: -; CDR3aa: CASKDEVWGINTEAFF; CDR3nt: TGTGCCAGCAAGGATGAAGTTTGGGGAATAAACACTGAAGCTTTCTTT
j_gene: TRBJ2-7; abundance: -; v_gene: TRBV6-5; d_gene: TRBD1; CDR3aa: CASSSPGTGVNEQYF; CDR3nt: TGTGCCAGCAGTAGCCCCGGGACAGGTGTAAACGAGCAGTACTTC
j_gene: TRBJ2-4; abundance: -; v_gene: TRBV27; d_gene: -; CDR3aa: CASSLSAGTAKNIQYF; CDR3nt: TGTGCCAGCAGTTTATCTGCCGGGACAGCCAAAAACATTCAGTACTTC
j_gene: TRBJ2-7; abundance: -; v_gene: TRBV18; d_gene: TRBD1; CDR3aa: CASSRRGRGWDEQYF; CDR3nt: TGTGCCAGCTCACGCAGGGGGCGCGGGTGGGACGAGCAGTACTTC
j_gene: TRBJ2-7; abundance: -; v_gene: TRBV19; d_gene: -; CDR3aa: CASSDSYEQYF; CDR3nt: TGTGCCAGTTCCGACTCCTACGAGCAGTACTTC
j_gene: TRBJ2-5; abundance: -; v_gene: TRBV11-2; d_gene: TRBD2; CDR3aa: CASSLDRGGSGETQYF; CDR3nt: TGTGCCAGCAGCTTAGATAGGGGCGGGAGTGGAGAGACCCAGTACTTC
j_gene: TRBJ1-2; abundance: -; v_gene: TRBV29-1; d_gene: TRBD1; CDR3aa: CSVEARGQGVGYTF; CDR3nt: TGCAGCGTTGAAGCCCGAGGACAGGGGGTTGGCTACACCTTC
j_gene: TRBJ2-1; abundance: -; v_gene: TRBV15; d_gene: -; CDR3aa: CATSFGTYNEQFF; CDR3nt: TGTGCCACCAGCTTCGGGACCTACAATGAGCAGTTCTTC
j_gene: TRBJ2-7; abundance: -; v_gene: TRBV27; d_gene: TRBD1; CDR3aa: CASRSLGQGALYEQYF; CDR3nt: TGTGCCAGCAGGTCCCTAGGACAGGGGGCTCTGTACGAGCAGTACTTC
j_gene: TRBJ2-5; abundance: -; v_gene: TRBV4-2; d_gene: -; CDR3aa: CASSPEKQETQYF; CDR3nt: TGTGCCAGCAGCCCCGAGAAACAAGAGACCCAGTACTTC
j_gene: TRBJ1-4; abundance: -; v_gene: TRBV7-9; d_gene: -; CDR3aa: CASRPPGFHVNEKLFF; CDR3nt: TGTGCCAGCAGACCCCCGGGGTTTCACGTTAATGAAAAACTGTTTTTT
j_gene: TRBJ1-2; abundance: -; v_gene: TRBV7-9; d_gene: -; CDR3aa: CASSPDTTGVWSSDYGYTF; CDR3nt: TGTGCCAGCAGCCCCGACACTACGGGAGTGTGGTCCTCTGACTATGGCTACACCTTC
j_gene: TRBJ2-1; abundance: -; v_gene: TRBV7-9; d_gene: TRBD2; CDR3aa: CASRQPGLYNEQFF; CDR3nt: TGTGCCAGCAGACAACCGGGACTATACAATGAGCAGTTCTTC
j_gene: TRBJ1-5; abundance: -; v_gene: TRBV6-1; d_gene: -; CDR3aa: CASSLVIANQPQHF; CDR3nt: TGTGCCAGCAGTCTCGTGATCGCGAATCAGCCCCAGCATTTT
j_gene: TRBJ1-2; abundance: -; v_gene: TRBV6-5; d_gene: -; CDR3aa: CASSYSDRGGGYTF; CDR3nt: TGTGCCAGCAGTTACTCAGACCGGGGGGGTGGCTACACCTTC
j_gene: TRBJ2-5; abundance: -; v_gene: TRBV5-6; d_gene: -; CDR3aa: CASSLASASGETQYF; CDR3nt: TGTGCCAGCAGCTTGGCGTCGGCGTCCGGGGAGACCCAGTACTTC
j_gene: TRBJ2-5; abundance: -; v_gene: TRBV7-9; d_gene: TRBD1; CDR3aa: CASSARGRGETQYF; CDR3nt: TGTGCCAGCAGCGCCAGGGGGCGGGGAGAGACCCAGTACTTC
j_gene: TRBJ2-3; abundance: -; v_gene: TRBV27; d_gene: TRBD2; CDR3aa: CASRIGLAATDTQYF; CDR3nt: TGTGCCAGCAGGATCGGACTAGCGGCCACAGATACGCAGTATTTT
j_gene: TRBJ2-1; abundance: -; v_gene: TRBV6-5; d_gene: -; CDR3aa: CASGSHNEQFF; CDR3nt: TGTGCTAGCGGCTCACACAATGAGCAGTTCTTC
j_gene: TRBJ1-4; abundance: -; v_gene: TRBV27; d_gene: -; CDR3aa: CARLIDGPSEKLFF; CDR3nt: TGTGCCAGACTCATAGATGGGCCTTCCGAAAAACTGTTTTTT
j_gene: TRBJ2-7; abundance: -; v_gene: TRBV2; d_gene: -; CDR3aa: CASSDRGQGYEQYF; CDR3nt: TGTGCCAGCAGTGACAGGGGCCAGGGCTACGAGCAGTACTTC
j_gene: TRBJ1-5; abundance: few; v_gene: TRBV2; d_gene: -; CDR3aa: CASDPGQASNQPQHF; CDR3nt: TGTGCCAGCGATCCGGGACAAGCATCAAATCAGCCCCAGCATTTT